This TCR beta chain was profiled in a study of CD8+CD57+ T cells in acquired aplastic anemia (dated by TCRdb to about 2018). As for the study more broadly: On average, sorted CD4+ and CD8+ cells yielded approximately 3 ug of extracted DNA, with a range of about 0.18 to 30 ug. CD8+CD57+ expansion was defined as a frequency above the mean frequency observed in healthy subjects.

Profiling of TCR beta VDJ combinations and CDR3 sequences used genomic DNA as the template. TCR repertoire sequencing was run on an Illumina HiSeq 2000. In the source study's methods: TRBV/TRBJ rearrangement plots, CDR3 size and DJ length profiles, and Simpson's diversity index were used to assess repertoires. The most abundant DNA sequence in the deep sequencing data was defined as the immunodominant clone. CDR3 amino acid sequences were screened for sharing across subjects and compared with published repertoires and the VDJdb database. TCRdb reanalyzed the raw reads on its own, using fastp at Q25 for trimming and MiXCR for clone calling, and kept in-frame beta chains. Records with the same CDR3 protein are collapsed into one entry carrying the most frequent genes and DNA. The V and J calls shown here were made by TCRdb, not taken from the authors' results. The sample includes some 160,000 distinct CDR3 sequences, with approximately 44% observed a single time. The leading ten clones occupy roughly 3.2% of the sample.

Patients chosen for sequencing had shown expansion of CD8+CD57+ cells by flow cytometry. Every patient had a diagnosis of severe acquired aplastic anemia based on International Study of Aplastic Anemia and Agranulocytosis and Camitta criteria. At the time blood was sampled, none of the patients had received any therapy. In this study, sorted CD4+ and CD8+ T cells from the blood of healthy subjects and of severe aplastic anemia patients had their TCR repertoires deep-sequenced. In the USA, patient enrollment took place under clinicaltrials.gov protocols 00001620, 01623167, 00001397, 00071045, 00081523 and 00961064. Ficoll-Paque density gradient centrifugation was used to isolate peripheral blood mononuclear cells. CD4+ and CD8+ T cells were sorted by FACS or magnetic beads before DNA extraction. From the germline V gene, CDR1 is SGHTA and CDR2 is FQGTGA. Spanning cysteine to phenylalanine, the CDR3 consists of 15 amino acids. Left in the record is the CDR3 DNA by itself, 45 bases read in frame from the first base.

Points the paper makes about the study in general: Roughly 31 CD8+ CDR3 sequences were shared between patients and controls but appeared highly expressed in patients and within their immunodominant clones. Patients and healthy controls showed no significant difference in CD8+ Simpson's diversity (P=0.060).

Remarks on this clonotype: This clone's antigen is unknown. A junction boundary mismatches the germline segment, possibly from a read error.

What was sequenced was sorted CD4+, CD8+, or CD8+CD57+ T cells (not recorded which) from PBMCs. Recombination joined TRBV7-3 with TRBJ2-7, with TRBD2 matching 7 junction bases. The receptor's source is a human donor with aplastic anemia. The DNA sequence is TGTGCCAGCAGCCTCCCGGGGGAGGGCTCCTACGCGCAGTACTTC. This encodes CASSLPGEGSYAQYF.